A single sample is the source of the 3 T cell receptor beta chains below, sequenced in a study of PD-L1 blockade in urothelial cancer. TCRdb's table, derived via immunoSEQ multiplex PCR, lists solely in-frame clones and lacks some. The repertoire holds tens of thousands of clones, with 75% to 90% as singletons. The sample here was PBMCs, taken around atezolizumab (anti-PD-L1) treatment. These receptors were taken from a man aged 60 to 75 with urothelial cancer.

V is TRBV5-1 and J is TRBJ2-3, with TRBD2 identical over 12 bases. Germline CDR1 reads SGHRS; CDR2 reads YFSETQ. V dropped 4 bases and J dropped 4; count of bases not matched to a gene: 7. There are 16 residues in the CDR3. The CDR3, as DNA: TGCGCCAGCAGCACTCTGACTAGCGGGAGAGCAGATACGCAGTATTTT. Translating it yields CASSTLTSGRADTQYF.

CDR3 DNA sequence: TGTGCCAGCAGGCTCACAGGGTCCGCTAACTATGGCTACACCTTC. Its translation is CASRLTGSANYGYTF. The genes are TRBV27 and TRBJ1-2; maybe TRBD1 (6 bases). The CDR3 contains 15 residues. Deletions cut 6 bases from V and 0 bases from J, with 14 bases between. Germline lookup yields CDR1 MNHEY and CDR2 SMNVEV (reference sequence).

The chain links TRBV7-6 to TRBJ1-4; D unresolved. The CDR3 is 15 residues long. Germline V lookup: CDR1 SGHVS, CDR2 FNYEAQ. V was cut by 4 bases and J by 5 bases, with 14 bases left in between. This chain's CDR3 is CASSYGVGLNEKLFF. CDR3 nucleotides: TGTGCCAGCAGCTATGGCGTTGGGCTAAATGAAAAACTGTTTTTT.